The 20 T cell receptor beta chains listed next were all sequenced from one sample in a study of blood T cell repertoires in COVID-19. Some clones are missing from TCRdb's copy, which holds only in-frame ones; the method was immunoSEQ multiplex PCR. The table lists about 110,000 clones, roughly 85% of them singletons. Sequencing input: peripheral blood. The receptors come from a human donor in a cohort sampled during active COVID-19.

The V gene is TRBV7-3, the J gene TRBJ2-6, with 8 nucleotides matching TRBD2. This CDR3 spans 18 amino acids. The junction had 4 bases not matched to a gene; V was cut back by 0 bases and J by 0 bases. Germline-derived CDR1 and CDR2 are SGHTA and FQGTGA. CDR3 DNA sequence: TGTGCCAGCAGCTTAACCGCAGCGGGGGACTCTGGGGCCAACGTCCTGACTTTC. Its translation is CASSLTAAGDSGANVLTF.

J is TRBJ1-1 and V is TRBV7-8; no definite D call. The CDR3 is 13 amino acids. Germline CDR1 and CDR2: SGHVS and FQNEAQ. Deletions cut 5 bases from V and 7 bases from J, with 14 bases between. CDR3 region: CASSTGLRNEAFF. In DNA form, the CDR3 reads TGTGCCAGCAGCACTGGACTGAGAAATGAAGCTTTCTTT.

This clone is a singleton in its sample. The chain is built from TRBV30 and TRBJ2-1; tentatively, D is TRBD2 (6 bases). The germline V gene has CDR1 GTSNPN and CDR2 SVGIG (reference sequence). The germline V and J ends were trimmed by 0 bases and 14 bases, with 14 bases remaining between them. The CDR3 spans 12 residues. The CDR3 is CAWSVSSGWEFF. CDR3 DNA: TGTGCCTGGAGTGTGAGTAGCGGCTGGGAGTTCTTC.

This sequence joins TRBV19 and TRBJ2-3; the match to TRBD1 covers 7 bases. Germline CDR1 LNHDA, CDR2 SQIVND (reference sequence). Losses at the gene ends were 4 bases for V and 1 base for J; bases not matched to a gene: 8. The CDR3 runs to 16 residues. The CDR3 DNA sequence: TGTGCCAGTAGTAGCCGACAGGGAGTTGGCACAGATACGCAGTATTTT. It is translated as CASSSRQGVGTDTQYF. The whole variable domain, remainder taken from reference TRBV19 and TRBJ2-3, is DGGITQSPKYLFRKEGQNVTLSCEQNLNHDAMYWYRQDPGQGLRLIYYSQIVNDFQKGDIAEGYSVSREKKESFPLTVTSAQKNPTAFYLCASSSRQGVGTDTQYFGPGTRLTVL.

The chain employs TRBV7-2 and TRBJ2-1; 10 positions match TRBD2. V dropped 3 bases and J dropped 4; count of bases not matched to a gene: 6. This CDR3 has 16 amino acids. Germline V gene data show CDR1 as SGHTA and CDR2 as FQGNSA. CDR3: CASSFASGGGYNEQFF. The CDR3 DNA follows: TGTGCCAGCAGCTTCGCTAGCGGGGGAGGTTACAATGAGCAGTTCTTC.

The rearrangement links TRBV6-5 to TRBJ2-7; D not certain. The germline CDR1 and CDR2 sequences are MNHEY and SVGAGI. CDR3 length: 15 amino acids. Trimming left V 0 bases short and J 3 bases short, with 12 bases between. CDR3 DNA sequence: TGTGCCAGCAGTTACTCGATAAACGGAGACTACGAGCAGTACTTC. It codes for CASSYSINGDYEQYF.

The chain has TRBV2 and TRBJ2-7; D is possibly TRBD2 (6 bases). This CDR3 has 14 amino acids. Germline V lookup: CDR1 SNHLY, CDR2 FYNNEI. Trimming stripped 5 bases from V and 3 bases from J, with 14 bases between. CDR3 protein: CASSSGLNRYEQYF. CDR3 nucleotides: TGTGCCAGCAGTTCAGGACTAAACCGCTACGAGCAGTACTTC. The full variable domain, completed using reference TRBV2 and TRBJ2-7, is EPEVTQTPSHQVTQMGQEVILRCVPISNHLYFYWYRQILGQKVEFLVSFYNNEISEKSEIFDDQFSVERPDGSNFTLKIRSTKLEDSAMYFCASSSGLNRYEQYFGPGTRLTVT.

A few counts support this clone. This rearrangement joins TRBV10-1 to TRBJ1-4; no reliable D call. The length of the CDR3 is 13 residues. Germline values: CDR1 WNHNN, CDR2 SYGVQD (reference sequence). V lost 8 bases and J lost 5, with 12 bases in between. The CDR3 spells CASDPTGNEKLFF. The CDR3 region has the DNA TGCGCCAGCGACCCGACGGGAAATGAAAAACTGTTTTTT.

This clone was counted only a few times. The chain has TRBV28 and TRBJ1-5, with 10 positions matching TRBD1. CDR1 MDHEN and CDR2 SYDVKM come from the germline V gene. V gave up 5 bases and J gave up 15 bases; unmatched junction bases: 4. This CDR3 has 11 amino acids. The CDR3 coding sequence is TGTGCCAGCAGTCTGGGACAGGGGCGGCATTTT. Translating it yields CASSLGQGRHF.

The chain links TRBV6-5 to TRBJ2-2, with 7 bases aligning to TRBD1. CDR3 size: 14 residues. CDR1 is MNHEY and CDR2 is SVGAGI in the germline V gene. Germline trimming cut 6 bases from V and 6 bases from J; bases unmatched to any gene: 7. CDR3 DNA: TGTGCCAGCAGGGGCCATACAGGGGCCGGGGAGCTGTTTTTT. The encoded protein is CASRGHTGAGELFF.

V gene TRBV12-3 or TRBV12-4 combines with J gene TRBJ2-7; a possible D gene is TRBD2 (7 bases). V dropped 6 bases and J dropped 6 bases, with 15 bases sitting between them. The CDR3 covers 13 residues. For the CDR3, the DNA is TGTGCCAGCAGCCGGGGGGCAGGGGCCGAGCAGTACTTC. It translates to CASSRGAGAEQYF.

The chain uses TRBV19 and TRBJ1-5; 9 bases agree with TRBD1. The CDR3 length is 14 residues. Germline loops: CDR1 LNHDA, CDR2 SQIVND (reference sequence). V dropped 6 bases and J dropped 7; count of bases not matched to a gene: 7. CDR3 bases: TGTGCCAGTAGGACAGGGGGAGAGATACAGCCCCAGCATTTT. This translates into CASRTGGEIQPQHF. Combining the CDR3 with reference TRBV19 and TRBJ1-5 gives the whole variable domain DGGITQSPKYLFRKEGQNVTLSCEQNLNHDAMYWYRQDPGQGLRLIYYSQIVNDFQKGDIAEGYSVSREKKESFPLTVTSAQKNPTAFYLCASRTGGEIQPQHFGDGTRLSIL.

This chain uses TRBV9 with TRBJ2-1; 7 positions match TRBD1. The J segment lost 0 bases and the V segment lost 7 bases, leaving 7 bases of the junction unmatched. There are 15 residues in the CDR3. Germline CDR1 SGDLS, CDR2 YYNGEE. The CDR3 DNA follows: TGTGCCAGCGGCGAGGGGGACAGCTCCTACAATGAGCAGTTCTTC. This codes for CASGEGDSSYNEQFF.

The CDR3 bases are TGTGCCAGCAGTGAAGAATCAGCGGGACCCATCATTCAGTACTTC. The encoded protein is CASSEESAGPIIQYF. This chain joins TRBV6-1 and TRBJ2-4; TRBD2 matches 7 bases. Germline V gene sequence: CDR1 MNHNS, CDR2 SASEGT. The length of the CDR3 is 15 residues. Trimming at V came to 1 base and at J to 9 bases, leaving 9 bases not matched to a gene.

CDR3 bases: TGTGCCAGCAGTTTAGTAGTAGAAGCTTTCTTT. Translating gives CASSLVVEAFF. The V call is TRBV12-3 or TRBV12-4, the J call TRBJ1-1; no clear D gene. The CDR3 contains 11 residues. The V end was cut by 1 base, the J end by 8 bases, with 5 bases between.

This clone was recorded once. The V and J genes are TRBV30 and TRBJ1-6; 11 nucleotides line up with TRBD1. The V gene end was trimmed by 4 bases and the J gene end by 10 bases; junction bases not matched to a gene: 9. The CDR3 sequence is 15 residues long. CDR1 and CDR2 from the germline V gene are GTSNPN and SVGIG (reference sequence). Here the CDR3 reads CAWTGQGVKLSPLHF. CDR3 coding DNA: TGTGCCTGGACGGGACAGGGGGTAAAATTGTCACCCCTCCACTTT.

The chain joins TRBV30 to TRBJ2-2; 11 positions match TRBD2. This CDR3 contains 18 residues. V was clipped by 2 bases and J by 8 bases; unmatched bases: 16. Germline V CDR1 and CDR2: GTSNPN, SVGIG (reference sequence). The CDR3 region has the DNA TGTGCCTGGAGTAGCCTAAGCATTCTAGCGGGAGGCGGGGGGGAGCTGTTTTTT. This sequence encodes CAWSSLSILAGGGGELFF.

The J gene is TRBJ1-4, the V gene TRBV4-1; a weak D match, TRBD1 (6 bases). CDR1 and CDR2 from the germline V gene are MGHRA and YSYEKL. This CDR3 comprises 14 residues. Trimming cost V 4 bases and J 8 bases, with 14 bases left between them. As DNA, the CDR3 is TGCGCCAGCAGCCCCCACGAGGGGGACGAAAAACTGTTTTTT. Amino acids: CASSPHEGDEKLFF.

J is TRBJ1-2 and V is TRBV19; D might be TRBD1 (6 bases). V was trimmed by 10 bases and J by 3 bases, leaving 12 bases between them. CDR3 length equals 12 residues. Germline V gene sequence: CDR1 LNHDA, CDR2 SQIVND (reference sequence). CDR3 DNA sequence: TGTGCCACCCTTAGGGGGTACTATGGCTACACCTTC. It specifies CATLRGYYGYTF.

The V and J genes are TRBV27 and TRBJ1-2; TRBD1 matches at 7 bases. V dropped 3 bases and J dropped 1; count of bases not matched to a gene: 8. The CDR3 spans 16 residues. Looked up from germline, CDR1 is MNHEY and CDR2 is SMNVEV (reference sequence). The CDR3 bases are TGTGCCAGCAGTTTGGTCGGGACAGTCGATAACTATGGCTACACCTTC. Amino acids: CASSLVGTVDNYGYTF.